This is a list of T cell receptor beta chains from one sample in a study of T cells expressing NK-cell markers. TCRdb reprocessed the 5' RACE reads; each CDR3 protein has one entry and no DNA is given. This sample carries roughly 390,000 distinct CDR3 sequences, with around 5% going to the ten biggest clones. The sample consisted of blood T cells: a sorted CD56 or NKG2C T cell subset, CD4+ or CD8+ T cells, or bulk PBMC T cells (not recorded which). The source is a man aged 18-75 years in good health. Both conserved end residues are part of each CDR3. Fields, in order: clone size, CDR3 length, V gene, J gene, CDR3 protein. Only some rows state a clone size, as once, few, many or a class for expanded clones.

.	15	TRBV5-4	TRBJ2-1	CASSQTPSGVTEQFF
.	18	TRBV11-2	TRBJ1-6	CASSLDKGLKTNNSPLHF
.	17	TRBV6-1	TRBJ2-7	CASRGLGGTVRLGEQYF
.	16	TRBV5-1	TRBJ2-1	CASSLGSGTSYNEQFF
.	15	TRBV20-1	TRBJ2-5	CSASRGSGGAETQYF
.	15	TRBV19	TRBJ2-1	CASSPLAGGNNEQFF
.	15	TRBV7-9	TRBJ1-2	CASNKLRDKLYGYTF
.	14	TRBV27	TRBJ1-5	CASRTGQGDQPQHF
.	16	TRBV15	TRBJ2-5	CATSRVFGQHQETQYF
.	14	TRBV4-2	TRBJ2-2	CASSHGEDTGELFF
.	13	TRBV6-5	TRBJ2-5	CASSYSSGQTQYF
.	14	TRBV20-1	TRBJ1-2	CSASLGQGERGYTF
.	15	TRBV6-5	TRBJ2-3	CASSYSPFRSDTQYF
.	12	TRBV6-5	TRBJ2-1	CASHTRNNEQFF
.	14	TRBV14	TRBJ2-3	CASSQFSIADTQYF
medium-sized	14	TRBV29-1	TRBJ2-6	CSVLRTDGANVLTF
.	16	TRBV18	TRBJ2-3	CASSATVGASTDTQYF
.	16	TRBV5-5	TRBJ2-1	CASSLKRLRSYNEQFF
.	15	TRBV12-2	TRBJ2-1	CASRHRLLSYNEQFF
.	16	TRBV6-1	TRBJ2-5	CASRPPGQPESGTQYF
.	14	TRBV6-2/TRBV6-3	TRBJ2-1	CASSYPAGDNEQFF
.	15	TRBV7-8	TRBJ2-2	CASSQRTSPTGELFF
.	13	TRBV14	TRBJ1-1	CASSQIQGAGAFF
.	13	TRBV7-3	TRBJ1-5	CASSYQRGQPQHF
.	14	TRBV3-1	TRBJ2-7	CASSFPGRKYEQYF
.	14	TRBV9	TRBJ2-3	CASSRRVGADTQYF
.	14	TRBV12-3/TRBV12-4	TRBJ2-5	CASSQRGPRETQYF
.	19	TRBV7-3	TRBJ2-2	CASSLIVNSGGPGTGELFF
.	14	TRBV20-1	TRBJ2-3	CSDMGTGHQDTQYF
.	17	TRBV13	TRBJ1-2	CASSLGADRSFNYGYTF
.	13	TRBV20-1	TRBJ2-5	CSAGASNGETQYF
.	14	TRBV7-7	TRBJ2-1	CASSLGRGPGEQFF
.	16	TRBV12-3/TRBV12-4	TRBJ2-1	CASRSFGTAGYNEQFF
.	14	TRBV19	TRBJ1-3	CASSMAQTRNTIYF
.	14	TRBV12-5	TRBJ2-1	CASGTGQVYNEQFF
.	16	TRBV4-2	TRBJ2-5	CASRAGLAVNQETQYF
.	15	TRBV2	TRBJ2-5	CASAEDFPRQETQYF
.	15	TRBV6-1	TRBJ2-7	CASSPSVGQAYEQYF
.	12	TRBV20-1	TRBJ1-1	CSARDRAREAFF
.	15	TRBV29-1	TRBJ2-1	CSVEDLFEPGDEQFF
.	16	TRBV20-1	TRBJ2-4	CSAKLAGGHAKNIQYF
.	13	TRBV7-2	TRBJ1-1	CASSDRQGDEAFF
.	14	TRBV12-3/TRBV12-4	TRBJ2-5	CASNVGGRQETQYF
.	12	TRBV3-1	TRBJ2-4	CASSQLFGIQYF
.	17	TRBV5-1	TRBJ2-3	CASSYRTSGGLSDTQYF
.	14	TRBV12-5	TRBJ1-3	CASGTTGTGNTIYF
.	15	TRBV12-3/TRBV12-4	TRBJ2-1	CASSLGGGAIREQFF
.	17	TRBV12-3/TRBV12-4	TRBJ2-1	CASSWPLGLAGKHEQFF
.	15	TRBV18	TRBJ1-1	CASSAGFVLYTEAFF
.	13	TRBV5-1	TRBJ2-7	CAKAEGVLYEQYF